The sequence of this TCR beta chain was determined in a study of T cells after yellow fever vaccination. CDR3 length equals 16 residues. As regards this clonotype: Its antigen is currently unknown.

General observations from the study: Clones that expanded after primary vaccination mostly reappeared after the booster (96% CD4, about 89% CD8).

Using its own MiXCR run on the 5' RACE reads, TCRdb lists one record per CDR3 protein. The sample lists under 400,000 distinct CDR3 sequences, approximately 12% seen once, with 2.5% to 4% in the top ten. The J gene is TRBJ2-7, the V gene TRBV21-1. TRBV21-1 is labeled a pseudogene. The sample was CD4+ T cells sorted from PBMCs, taken 15 days after the yellow fever booster vaccination. This TCR came from a man aged 18 to 30 who received the YFV17D yellow fever vaccine. In DNA form, the CDR3 reads TGTGCCACCCATACGGATCCAGTCTCCTTTCGTGTGGAGCAGTACGTC. Amino acids: CATHTDPVSFRVEQYV.